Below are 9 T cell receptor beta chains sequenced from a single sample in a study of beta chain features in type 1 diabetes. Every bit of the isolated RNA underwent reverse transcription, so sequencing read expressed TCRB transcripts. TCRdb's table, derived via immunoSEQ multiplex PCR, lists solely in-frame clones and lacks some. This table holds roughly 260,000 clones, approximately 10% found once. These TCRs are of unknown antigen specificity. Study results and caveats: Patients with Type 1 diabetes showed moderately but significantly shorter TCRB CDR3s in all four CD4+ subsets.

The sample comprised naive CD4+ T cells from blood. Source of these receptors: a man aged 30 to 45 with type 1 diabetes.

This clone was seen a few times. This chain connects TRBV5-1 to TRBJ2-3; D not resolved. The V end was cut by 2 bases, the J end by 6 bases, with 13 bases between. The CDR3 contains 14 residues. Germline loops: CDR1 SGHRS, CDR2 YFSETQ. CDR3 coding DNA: TGCGCCAGCAGCTTTGGCCTCAACACCGATACGCAGTATTTT. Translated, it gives CASSFGLNTDTQYF.

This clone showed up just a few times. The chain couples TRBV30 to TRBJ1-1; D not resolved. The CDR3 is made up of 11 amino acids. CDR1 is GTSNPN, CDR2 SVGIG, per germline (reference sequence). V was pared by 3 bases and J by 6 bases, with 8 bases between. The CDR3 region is CAWREEPEAFF. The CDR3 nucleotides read TGTGCCTGGAGGGAGGAACCTGAAGCTTTCTTT. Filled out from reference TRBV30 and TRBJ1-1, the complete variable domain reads SQTIHQWPATLVQPVGSPLSLECTVEGTSNPNLYWYRQAAGRGLQLLFYSVGIGQISSEVPQNLSASRPQDRQFILSSKKLLLSDSGFYLCAWREEPEAFFGQGTRLTVV.

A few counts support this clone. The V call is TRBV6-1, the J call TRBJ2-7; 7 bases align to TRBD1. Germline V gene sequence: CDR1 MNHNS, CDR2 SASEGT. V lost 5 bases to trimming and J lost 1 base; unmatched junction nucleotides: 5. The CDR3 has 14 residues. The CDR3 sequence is CASSLRTGSYEQYF. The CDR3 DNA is TGTGCCAGCAGTCTACGGACAGGTTCCTACGAGCAGTACTTC.

In DNA form, the CDR3 reads TGTGCCAGCAGCTCACTAGCGGGGACCACCTACGAGCAGTACTTC. Translation: CASSSLAGTTYEQYF. The V call is TRBV11-2, the J call TRBJ2-7; 10 nucleotides align to TRBD2. V was pared by 4 bases and J by 2 bases, with 5 bases of the junction left unmatched. Germline V gene data show CDR1 as SGHAT and CDR2 as FQNNGV. The CDR3 spans 15 residues.

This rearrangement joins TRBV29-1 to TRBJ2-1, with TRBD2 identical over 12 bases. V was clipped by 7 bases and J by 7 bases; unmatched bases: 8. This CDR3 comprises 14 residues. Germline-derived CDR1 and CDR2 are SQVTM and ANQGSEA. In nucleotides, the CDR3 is TGCAGCGATTTCCTAGCGGGGGGGCCAAATGAGCAGTTCTTC. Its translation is CSDFLAGGPNEQFF.

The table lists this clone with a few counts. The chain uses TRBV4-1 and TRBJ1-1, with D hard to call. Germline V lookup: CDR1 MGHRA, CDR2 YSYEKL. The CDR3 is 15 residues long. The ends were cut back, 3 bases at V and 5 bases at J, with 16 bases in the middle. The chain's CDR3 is CASSQPMRSGTEAFF. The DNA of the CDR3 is TGCGCCAGCAGCCAGCCGATGAGAAGCGGGACTGAAGCTTTCTTT.

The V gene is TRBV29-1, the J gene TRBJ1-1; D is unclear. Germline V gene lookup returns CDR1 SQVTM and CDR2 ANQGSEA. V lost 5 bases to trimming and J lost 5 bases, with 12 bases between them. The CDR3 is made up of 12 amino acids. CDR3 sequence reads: CSVIPRRTEAFF. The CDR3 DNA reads TGCAGCGTTATTCCCCGTAGAACTGAAGCTTTCTTT.

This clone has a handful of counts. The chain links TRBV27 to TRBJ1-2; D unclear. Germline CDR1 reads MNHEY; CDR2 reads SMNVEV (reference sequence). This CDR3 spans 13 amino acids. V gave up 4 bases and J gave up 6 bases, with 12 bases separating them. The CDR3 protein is CASSSIRGHGYTF. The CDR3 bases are TGTGCCAGCAGTTCGATACGGGGTCATGGCTACACCTTC.

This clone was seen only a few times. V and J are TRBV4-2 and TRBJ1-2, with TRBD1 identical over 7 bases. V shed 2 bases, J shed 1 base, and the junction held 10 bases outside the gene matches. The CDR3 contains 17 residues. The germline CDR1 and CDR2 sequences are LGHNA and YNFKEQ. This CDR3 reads CASSQKLADRLNYGYTF. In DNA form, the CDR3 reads TGTGCCAGCAGCCAAAAACTGGCGGACAGGCTTAACTATGGCTACACCTTC.